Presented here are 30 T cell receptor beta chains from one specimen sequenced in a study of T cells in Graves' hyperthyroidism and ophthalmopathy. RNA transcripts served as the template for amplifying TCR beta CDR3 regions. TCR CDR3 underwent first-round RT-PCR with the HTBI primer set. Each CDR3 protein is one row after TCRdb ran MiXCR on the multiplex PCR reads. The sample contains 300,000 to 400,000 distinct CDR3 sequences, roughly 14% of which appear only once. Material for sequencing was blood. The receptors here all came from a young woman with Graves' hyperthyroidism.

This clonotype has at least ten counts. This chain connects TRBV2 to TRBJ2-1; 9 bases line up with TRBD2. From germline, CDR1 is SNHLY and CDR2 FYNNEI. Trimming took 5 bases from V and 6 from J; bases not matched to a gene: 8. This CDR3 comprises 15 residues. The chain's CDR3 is CASSFSGRPPNEQFF. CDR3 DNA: TGTGCCAGCAGTTTCAGCGGGAGGCCGCCCAATGAGCAGTTCTTC. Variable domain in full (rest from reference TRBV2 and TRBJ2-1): EPEVTQTPSHQVTQMGQEVILRCVPISNHLYFYWYRQILGQKVEFLVSFYNNEISEKSEIFDDQFSVERPDGSNFTLKIRSTKLEDSAMYFCASSFSGRPPNEQFFGPGTRLTVL.

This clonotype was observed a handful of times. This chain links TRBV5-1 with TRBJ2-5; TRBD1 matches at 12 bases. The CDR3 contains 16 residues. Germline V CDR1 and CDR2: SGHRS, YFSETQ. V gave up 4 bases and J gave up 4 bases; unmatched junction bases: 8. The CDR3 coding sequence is TGCGCCAGCAGCCGAAGCCCGGGACAGGGGGCAGAGACCCAGTACTTC. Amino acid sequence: CASSRSPGQGAETQYF. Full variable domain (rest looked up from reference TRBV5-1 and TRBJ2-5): KAGVTQTPRYLIKTRGQQVTLSCSPISGHRSVSWYQQTPGQGLQFLFEYFSETQRNKGNFPGRFSGRQFSNSRSEMNVSTLELGDSALYLCASSRSPGQGAETQYFGPGTRLLVL.

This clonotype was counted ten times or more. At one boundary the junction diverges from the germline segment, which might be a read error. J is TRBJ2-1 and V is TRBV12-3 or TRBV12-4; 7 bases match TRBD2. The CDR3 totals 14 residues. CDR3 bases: TGTGCCAGCAGTCTAGCGGACTCCTACAATGAGCAGTTCTTC. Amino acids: CASSLADSYNEQFF.

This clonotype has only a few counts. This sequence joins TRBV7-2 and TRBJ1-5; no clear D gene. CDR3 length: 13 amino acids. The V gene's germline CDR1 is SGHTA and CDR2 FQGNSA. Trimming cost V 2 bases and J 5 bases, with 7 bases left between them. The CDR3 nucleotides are TGTGCCAGCAGCTTAAATTTCGATCAGCCCCAGCATTTT. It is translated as CASSLNFDQPQHF. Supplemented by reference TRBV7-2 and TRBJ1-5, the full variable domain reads GAGVSQSPSNKVTEKGKDVELRCDPISGHTALYWYRQSLGQGLEFLIYFQGNSAPDKSGLPSDRFSAERTGGSVSTLTIQRTQQEDSAVYLCASSLNFDQPQHFGDGTRLSIL.

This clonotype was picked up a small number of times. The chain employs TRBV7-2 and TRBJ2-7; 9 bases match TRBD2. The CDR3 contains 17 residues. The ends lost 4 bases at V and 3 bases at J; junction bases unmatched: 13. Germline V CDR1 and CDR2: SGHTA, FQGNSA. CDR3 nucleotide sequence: TGTGCCAGCAGCTCCCCCCGGGCGGGAGGGTCCCACTACGAGCAGTACTTC. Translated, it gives CASSSPRAGGSHYEQYF.

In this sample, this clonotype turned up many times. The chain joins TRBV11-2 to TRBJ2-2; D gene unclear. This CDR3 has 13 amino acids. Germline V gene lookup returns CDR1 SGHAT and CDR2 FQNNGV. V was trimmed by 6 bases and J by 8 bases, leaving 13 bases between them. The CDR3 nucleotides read TGTGCCAGCAGAGTCAGACGAGGAGGGGAGCTGTTTTTT. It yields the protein CASRVRRGGELFF. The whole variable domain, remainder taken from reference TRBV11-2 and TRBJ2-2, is EAGVAQSPRYKIIEKRQSVAFWCNPISGHATLYWYQQILGQGPKLLIQFQNNGVVDDSQLPKDRFSAERLKGVDSTLKIQPAKLEDSAVYLCASRVRRGGELFFGEGSRLTVL.

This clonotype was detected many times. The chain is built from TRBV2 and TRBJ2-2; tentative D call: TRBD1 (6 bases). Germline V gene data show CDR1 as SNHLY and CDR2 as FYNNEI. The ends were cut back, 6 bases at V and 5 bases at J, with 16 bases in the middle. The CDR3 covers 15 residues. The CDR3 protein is CASSIQGMGTGELFF. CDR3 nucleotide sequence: TGTGCCAGCAGCATACAGGGTATGGGGACCGGGGAGCTGTTTTTT.

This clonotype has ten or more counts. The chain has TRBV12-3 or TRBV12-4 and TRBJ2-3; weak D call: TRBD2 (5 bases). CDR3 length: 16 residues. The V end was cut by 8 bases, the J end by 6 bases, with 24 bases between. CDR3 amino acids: CASANTRGLPGDTQYF. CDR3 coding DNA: TGTGCCAGCGCTAATACTCGCGGGCTCCCTGGCGATACGCAGTATTTT.

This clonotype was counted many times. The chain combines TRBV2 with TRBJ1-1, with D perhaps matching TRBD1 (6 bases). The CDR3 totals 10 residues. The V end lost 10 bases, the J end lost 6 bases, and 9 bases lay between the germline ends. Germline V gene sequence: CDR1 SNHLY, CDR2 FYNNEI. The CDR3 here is CANREPEAFF. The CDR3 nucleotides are TGTGCCAACAGGGAGCCTGAAGCTTTCTTT.

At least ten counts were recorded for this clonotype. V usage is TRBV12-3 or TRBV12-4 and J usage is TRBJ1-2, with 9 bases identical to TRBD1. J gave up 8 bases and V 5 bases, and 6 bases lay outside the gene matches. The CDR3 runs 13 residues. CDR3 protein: CASSPGQGPGYTF. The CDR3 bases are TGTGCCAGCAGTCCCGGACAGGGGCCCGGCTACACCTTC.

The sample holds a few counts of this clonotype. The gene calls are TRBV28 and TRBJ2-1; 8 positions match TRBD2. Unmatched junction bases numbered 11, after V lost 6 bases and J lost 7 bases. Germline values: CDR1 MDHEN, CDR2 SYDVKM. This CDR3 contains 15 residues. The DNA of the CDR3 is TGTGCCAGCAGGCCGGCGGGAGGCCCTGGGAATGAGCAGTTCTTC. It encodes CASRPAGGPGNEQFF.

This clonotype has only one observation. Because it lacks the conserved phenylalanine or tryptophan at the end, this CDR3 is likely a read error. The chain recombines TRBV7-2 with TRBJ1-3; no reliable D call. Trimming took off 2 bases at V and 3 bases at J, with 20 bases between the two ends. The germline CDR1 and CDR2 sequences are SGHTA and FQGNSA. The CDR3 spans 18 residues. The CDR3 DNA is TGTGCCAGCAGCTTAACCCCAGGCAGCCCGGGCAGTGGAAACACCATATATTGT. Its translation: CASSLTPGSPGSGNTIYC.

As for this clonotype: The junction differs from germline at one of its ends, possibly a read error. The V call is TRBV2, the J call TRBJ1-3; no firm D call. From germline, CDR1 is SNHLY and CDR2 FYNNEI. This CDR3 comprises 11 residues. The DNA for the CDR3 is TGTGCCAGCAGTCGAACGGACCTTTGGGATTTT. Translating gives CASSRTDLWDF.

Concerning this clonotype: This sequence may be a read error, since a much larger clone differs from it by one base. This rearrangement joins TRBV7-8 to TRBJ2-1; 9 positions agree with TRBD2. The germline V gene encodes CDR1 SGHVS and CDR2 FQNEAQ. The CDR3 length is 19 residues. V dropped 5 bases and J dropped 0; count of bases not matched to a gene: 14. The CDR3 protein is CASSPRGVLAGSSYNEQFF. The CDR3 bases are TGTGCCAGCAGCCCCAGAGGGGTTCTAGCGGGAAGCTCCTACAATGAGCAGTTCTTC.

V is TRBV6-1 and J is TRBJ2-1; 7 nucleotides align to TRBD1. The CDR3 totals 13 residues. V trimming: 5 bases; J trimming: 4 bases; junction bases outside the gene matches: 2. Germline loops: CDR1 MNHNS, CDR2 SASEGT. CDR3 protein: CASSWGQYNEQFF. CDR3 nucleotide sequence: TGTGCCAGCAGTTGGGGACAGTACAATGAGCAGTTCTTC.

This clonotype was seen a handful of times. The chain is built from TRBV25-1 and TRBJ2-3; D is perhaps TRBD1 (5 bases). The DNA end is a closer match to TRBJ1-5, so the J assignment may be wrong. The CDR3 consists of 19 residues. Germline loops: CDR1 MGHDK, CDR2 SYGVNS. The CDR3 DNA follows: TGTGCCAGCAGTGAAGGGGGGACCGTACTGTGGGAAGGTGCAGATACGCAGCATTTT. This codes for CASSEGGTVLWEGADTQHF.

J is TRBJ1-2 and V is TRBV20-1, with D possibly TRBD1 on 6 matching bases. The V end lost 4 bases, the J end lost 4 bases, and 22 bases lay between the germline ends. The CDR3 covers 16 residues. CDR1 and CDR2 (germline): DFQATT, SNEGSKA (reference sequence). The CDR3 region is CSAKTSMDSIAYGYTF. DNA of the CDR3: TGCAGTGCTAAAACTTCAATGGACAGTATCGCCTATGGCTACACCTTC.

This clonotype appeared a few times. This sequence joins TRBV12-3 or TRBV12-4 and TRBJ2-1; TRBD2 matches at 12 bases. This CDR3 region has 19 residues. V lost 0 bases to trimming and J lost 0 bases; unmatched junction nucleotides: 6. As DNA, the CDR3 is TGTGCCAGCAGTTTAGCGCTCCTAGCGGGAGGGCCCTCCTACAATGAGCAGTTCTTC. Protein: CASSLALLAGGPSYNEQFF.

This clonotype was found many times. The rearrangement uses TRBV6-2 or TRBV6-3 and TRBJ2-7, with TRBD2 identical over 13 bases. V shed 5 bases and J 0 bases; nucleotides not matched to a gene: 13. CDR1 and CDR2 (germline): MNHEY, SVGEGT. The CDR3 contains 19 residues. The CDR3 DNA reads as TGTGCCAGCAGTAAGTCTCCGGGACTAGCGGGAATAAGCTCCTACGAGCAGTACTTC. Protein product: CASSKSPGLAGISSYEQYF.

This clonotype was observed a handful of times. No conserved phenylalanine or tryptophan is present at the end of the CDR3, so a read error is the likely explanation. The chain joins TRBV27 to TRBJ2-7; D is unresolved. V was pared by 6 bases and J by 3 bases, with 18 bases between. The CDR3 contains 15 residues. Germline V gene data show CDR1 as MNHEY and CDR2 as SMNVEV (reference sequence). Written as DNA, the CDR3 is TGTGCCAGCAGCCCCATGGCAGGCCGCGGCTACGAGCAGTACCTC. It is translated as CASSPMAGRGYEQYL.

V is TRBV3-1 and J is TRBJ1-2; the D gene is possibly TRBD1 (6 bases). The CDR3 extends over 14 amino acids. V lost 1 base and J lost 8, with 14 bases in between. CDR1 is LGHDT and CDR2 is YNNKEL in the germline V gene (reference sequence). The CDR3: CASSQGDRLGGYTF. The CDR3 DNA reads TGTGCCAGCAGCCAAGGAGACAGGTTGGGCGGCTACACCTTC. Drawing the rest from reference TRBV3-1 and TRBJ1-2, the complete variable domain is DTAVSQTPKYLVTQMGNDKSIKCEQNLGHDTMYWYKQDSKKFLKIMFSYNNKELIINETVPNRFSPKSPDKAHLNLHINSLELGDSAVYFCASSQGDRLGGYTFGSGTRLTVV.

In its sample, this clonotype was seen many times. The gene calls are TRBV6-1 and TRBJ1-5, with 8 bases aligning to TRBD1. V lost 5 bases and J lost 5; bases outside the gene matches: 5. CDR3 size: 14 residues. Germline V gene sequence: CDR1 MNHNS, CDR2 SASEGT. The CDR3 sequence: CASSRGQGHQPQHF. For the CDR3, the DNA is TGTGCCAGCAGTCGAGGACAGGGCCATCAGCCCCAGCATTTT.

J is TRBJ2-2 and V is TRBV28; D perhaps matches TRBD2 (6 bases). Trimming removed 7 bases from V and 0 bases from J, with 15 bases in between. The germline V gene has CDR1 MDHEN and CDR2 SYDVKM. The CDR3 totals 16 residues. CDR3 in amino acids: CASTFSSGTNTGELFF. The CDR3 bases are TGTGCCAGCACCTTTAGTAGCGGAACGAACACCGGGGAGCTGTTTTTT.

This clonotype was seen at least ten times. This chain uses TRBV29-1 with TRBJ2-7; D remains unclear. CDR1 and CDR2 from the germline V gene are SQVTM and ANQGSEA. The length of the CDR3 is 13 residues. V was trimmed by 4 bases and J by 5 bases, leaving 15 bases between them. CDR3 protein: CSVASRSIHEQYF. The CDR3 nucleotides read TGCAGCGTTGCTTCACGTAGCATCCACGAGCAGTACTTC.

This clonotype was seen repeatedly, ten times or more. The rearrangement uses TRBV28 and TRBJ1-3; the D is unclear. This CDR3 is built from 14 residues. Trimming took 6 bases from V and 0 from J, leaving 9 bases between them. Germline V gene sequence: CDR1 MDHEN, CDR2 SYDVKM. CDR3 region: CASRTRGSGNTIYF. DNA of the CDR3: TGTGCCAGCAGAACCAGAGGCTCTGGAAACACCATATATTTT.

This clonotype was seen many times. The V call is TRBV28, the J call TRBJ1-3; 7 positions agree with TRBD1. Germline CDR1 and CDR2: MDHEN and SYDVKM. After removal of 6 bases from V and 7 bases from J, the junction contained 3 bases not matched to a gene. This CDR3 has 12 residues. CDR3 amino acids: CASSLGGNTIYF. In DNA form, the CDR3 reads TGTGCCAGCAGCTTAGGGGGCAACACCATATATTTT.

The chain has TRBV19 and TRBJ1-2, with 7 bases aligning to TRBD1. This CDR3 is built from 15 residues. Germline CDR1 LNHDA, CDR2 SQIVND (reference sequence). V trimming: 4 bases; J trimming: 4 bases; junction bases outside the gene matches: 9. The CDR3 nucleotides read TGTGCCAGTAGTAGCCGGGACAGACCACCCTATGGCTACACCTTC. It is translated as CASSSRDRPPYGYTF. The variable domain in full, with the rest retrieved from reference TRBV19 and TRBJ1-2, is DGGITQSPKYLFRKEGQNVTLSCEQNLNHDAMYWYRQDPGQGLRLIYYSQIVNDFQKGDIAEGYSVSREKKESFPLTVTSAQKNPTAFYLCASSSRDRPPYGYTFGSGTRLTVV.

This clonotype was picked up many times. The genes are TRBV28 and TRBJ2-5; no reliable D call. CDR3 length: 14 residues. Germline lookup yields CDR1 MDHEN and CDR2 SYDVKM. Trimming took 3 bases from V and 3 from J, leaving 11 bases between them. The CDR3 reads CASSLGGFKETQYF. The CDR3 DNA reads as TGTGCCAGCAGTTTGGGTGGGTTCAAAGAGACCCAGTACTTC.

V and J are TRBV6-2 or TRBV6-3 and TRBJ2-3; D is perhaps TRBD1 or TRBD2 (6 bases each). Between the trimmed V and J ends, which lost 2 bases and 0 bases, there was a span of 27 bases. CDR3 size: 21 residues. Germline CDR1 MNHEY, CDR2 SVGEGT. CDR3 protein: CASSYPLVLGRTDASTDTQYF. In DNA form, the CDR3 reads TGTGCCAGCAGTTACCCCTTAGTATTGGGGAGGACAGACGCTAGCACAGATACGCAGTATTTT.

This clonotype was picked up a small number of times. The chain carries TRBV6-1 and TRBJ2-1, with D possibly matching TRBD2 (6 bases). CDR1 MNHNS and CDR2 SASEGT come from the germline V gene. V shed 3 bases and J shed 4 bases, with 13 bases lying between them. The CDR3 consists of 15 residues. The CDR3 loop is CASSEGRSGYNEQFF. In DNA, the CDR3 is TGTGCCAGCAGTGAGGGGAGGTCGGGTTACAATGAGCAGTTCTTC.